This T cell receptor beta chain was sequenced for a study of T-cell memory formation after mild COVID-19. This clonotype has ten or more counts. Its antigen is still unknown. Per the germline V gene, CDR1 is SQVTM and CDR2 is ANQGSEA. The CDR3 has 12 residues. V dropped 5 bases and J dropped 1 base, with 8 bases sitting between them. Notes on the study in general: Cross-reactive memory appears to have joined, as suggested by some responding clones showing up in pre-infection memory.

5'RACE with constant-segment primers built TCRalpha and TCRbeta cDNA libraries with UMIs. Each CDR3 protein gets one entry after TCRdb re-called the 5' RACE reads with MiXCR. There are roughly 52,000 distinct CDR3 sequences in the sample; 8% to 10% occur only once, and 0.9% to 1.5% lies in the top ten. Sequenced sample: PBMCs or a T cell subset sorted from them (not recorded which). V and J are TRBV29-1 and TRBJ2-5; D perhaps matches TRBD2 (5 bases). The receptor comes from a young man who had mild COVID-19 (a few samples of this study predate the infection). Cell type and time point are not known. The CDR3 spells CSVPDFQETQYF. DNA for the CDR3: TGCAGCGTTCCGGACTTCCAAGAGACCCAGTACTTC.